This passage covers 24 T cell receptor beta chains from one sample sequenced in a study of blood T cell repertoires in COVID-19. Assay: immunoSEQ multiplex PCR; the TCRdb copy retains only in-frame clones and omits some. The table shows around 220,000 clones, with approximately 79% occurring only once. The sequenced material came from peripheral blood. These receptors were obtained from a woman older than 75 with active or convalescent COVID-19.

The CDR3 loop reads CASSLFDRNTEAFF. In DNA form, the CDR3 reads TGCGCCAGCAGCTTATTCGACAGGAACACTGAAGCTTTCTTT. J is TRBJ1-1 and V is TRBV5-1; tentatively, D is TRBD1 (5 bases). The germline gives CDR1 SGHRS, CDR2 YFSETQ. The CDR3 is 14 amino acids. With 2 bases removed from V and 1 base from J, the gap between germline ends came to 9 bases.

The chain is built from TRBV2 and TRBJ2-5; 8 nucleotides align to TRBD1. The CDR3 loop spans 13 amino acids. Trimming took 7 bases from V and 2 from J; bases not matched to a gene: 3. Germline CDR1 SNHLY, CDR2 FYNNEI. CDR3 loop: CASTGQAQETQYF. CDR3 DNA sequence: TGTGCCAGCACGGGACAGGCGCAAGAGACCCAGTACTTC. The whole variable domain, filled in from reference TRBV2 and TRBJ2-5, reads EPEVTQTPSHQVTQMGQEVILRCVPISNHLYFYWYRQILGQKVEFLVSFYNNEISEKSEIFDDQFSVERPDGSNFTLKIRSTKLEDSAMYFCASTGQAQETQYFGPGTRLLVL.

The rearrangement joins TRBV25-1 to TRBJ2-7; TRBD2 might be the D (6 bases). There are 15 residues in the CDR3. Germline V gives CDR1 MGHDK, CDR2 SYGVNS. Between the trimmed V and J ends, which lost 6 bases and 1 base, there was a span of 16 bases. CDR3 DNA sequence: TGTGCCAGCAGCGAAACTTGGGACTCTTCCTACGAGCAGTACTTC. It yields the protein CASSETWDSSYEQYF.

The chain joins TRBV18 to TRBJ2-1; TRBD2 matches at 12 bases. Germline V gene sequence: CDR1 KGHSH, CDR2 LQKENI. V trimming: 5 bases; J trimming: 7 bases; junction bases outside the gene matches: 3. This CDR3 has 14 amino acids. The CDR3 here is CASSTLAGGNEQFF. The CDR3 DNA reads as TGTGCCAGCTCAACACTAGCGGGAGGTAATGAGCAGTTCTTC. Based on the CDR3 plus reference TRBV18 and TRBJ2-1, the full variable domain is NAGVMQNPRHLVRRRGQEARLRCSPMKGHSHVYWYRQLPEEGLKFMVYLQKENIIDESGMPKERFSAEFPKEGPSILRIQQVVRGDSAAYFCASSTLAGGNEQFFGPGTRLTVL.

This clone was seen a single time. The genes are TRBV5-5 and TRBJ1-2; perhaps TRBD1 as D (6 bases). This CDR3 is built from 15 residues. The V end was cut by 1 base, the J end by 5 bases, with 15 bases between. CDR1 and CDR2 from the germline V gene are SGHKS and YYEKEE (reference sequence). The DNA for the CDR3 is TGTGCCAGCAGCTTGACGATGACAGGACCGTATGGCTACACCTTC. Protein product: CASSLTMTGPYGYTF. Full variable domain (rest looked up from reference TRBV5-5 and TRBJ1-2): DAGVTQSPTHLIKTRGQQVTLRCSPISGHKSVSWYQQVLGQGPQFIFQYYEKEERGRGNFPDRFSARQFPNYSSELNVNALLLGDSALYLCASSLTMTGPYGYTFGSGTRLTVV.

CDR3 in DNA: TGTGCCATCAGCCCGGGACAAAGGAACACTGAAGCTTTCTTT. It is translated as CAISPGQRNTEAFF. The V call is TRBV10-3, the J call TRBJ1-1; D is possibly TRBD1 (6 bases). The CDR3 is made up of 14 amino acids. Trimming took 6 bases from V and 1 from J, leaving 12 bases between them. Germline V gives CDR1 ENHRY, CDR2 SYGVKD.

The chain couples TRBV28 to TRBJ1-6, with 7 bases fitting TRBD1. The J segment lost 2 bases and the V segment lost 5 bases, leaving 9 bases of the junction unmatched. Germline values: CDR1 MDHEN, CDR2 SYDVKM. This CDR3 is 17 amino acids long. CDR3 region: CASSPIDRAAYNSPLHF. Here the CDR3 DNA reads TGTGCCAGCAGTCCTATTGACAGGGCGGCCTATAATTCACCCCTCCACTTT.

A single count supports this clone. This chain links TRBV19 with TRBJ1-1, with TRBD1 matching 7 bases. Germline assignment: CDR1 LNHDA and CDR2 SQIVND (reference sequence). V lost 7 bases and J lost 1; bases outside the gene matches: 6. The CDR3 loop spans 14 amino acids. CDR3 nucleotide sequence: TGTGCCAGTACCCCCGGGACAGAGAACACTGAAGCTTTCTTT. This translates into CASTPGTENTEAFF.

V and J are TRBV3-1 (or the pseudogene TRBV3-2) and TRBJ2-7; D is possibly TRBD1 (6 bases). V was pared by 2 bases and J by 2 bases, with 19 bases between. This CDR3 has 17 residues. Germline CDR1 is LGHDT and CDR2 is YNNKEL (reference sequence). CDR3 loop: CASSQTPSGTHAYEQYF. CDR3 sequence (DNA): TGTGCCAGCAGCCAAACTCCTTCCGGGACACACGCCTACGAGCAGTACTTC.

This clone was seen once. V is TRBV30 and J is TRBJ2-7; no clear D gene. V lost 2 bases, J lost 0 bases, and 5 bases lay in between. The germline V gene encodes CDR1 GTSNPN and CDR2 SVGIG (reference sequence). CDR3 length: 12 amino acids. CDR3 sequence: CAWSLSSYEQYF. In DNA form, the CDR3 reads TGTGCCTGGAGTCTATCCTCCTACGAGCAGTACTTC. Complete variable domain (other parts from reference TRBV30 and TRBJ2-7): SQTIHQWPATLVQPVGSPLSLECTVEGTSNPNLYWYRQAAGRGLQLLFYSVGIGQISSEVPQNLSASRPQDRQFILSSKKLLLSDSGFYLCAWSLSSYEQYFGPGTRLTVT.

A single count supports this clone. The chain recombines TRBV19 with TRBJ1-5; 7 bases fit TRBD1. V lost 2 bases, J lost 2 bases, and 9 bases stayed unmatched. This CDR3 has 17 amino acids. Germline V lookup: CDR1 LNHDA, CDR2 SQIVND (reference sequence). In DNA, the CDR3 is TGTGCCAGTAGTATAACCTCAGGGGGTAGGGGCAATCAGCCCCAGCATTTT. It codes for CASSITSGGRGNQPQHF.

The chain is built from TRBV20-1 and TRBJ1-5; D is ambiguous. The CDR3 length is 13 residues. Looked up from germline, CDR1 is DFQATT and CDR2 is SNEGSKA (reference sequence). V gave up 3 bases and J gave up 9 bases, with 15 bases separating them. The CDR3 DNA follows: TGCAGTGCTAGTAGGGCGGGTGAGGGGCCCCAGCATTTT. This sequence encodes CSASRAGEGPQHF.

The gene calls are TRBV3-1 (or the pseudogene TRBV3-2) and TRBJ2-5, with D uncertain. The CDR3 loop spans 13 amino acids. Germline V lookup: CDR1 LGHDT, CDR2 YNNKEL (reference sequence). Trimming cost V 5 bases and J 7 bases, with 14 bases left between them. The CDR3, as DNA: TGTGCCAGCAGCGCACTCTCGTCCGGGACCCAGTACTTC. Residues: CASSALSSGTQYF.

CDR3 sequence (DNA): TGTGCCAGCAGCTTGGCAGGGAGGATATATGGCTACACCTTC. Its translation: CASSLAGRIYGYTF. The chain joins TRBV5-6 to TRBJ1-2; a weak D match, TRBD1 (5 bases). V lost 0 bases and J lost 5, with 11 bases in between. This CDR3 spans 14 amino acids. CDR1 and CDR2 from the germline V gene are SGHDT and YYEEEE.

This chain links TRBV28 with TRBJ2-7; D remains unclear. Trimming took 5 bases from V and 3 from J, leaving 5 bases between them. The CDR3 extends over 11 amino acids. Germline lookup yields CDR1 MDHEN and CDR2 SYDVKM. Here the CDR3 reads CASSESYEQYF. The CDR3 DNA is TGTGCCAGCAGTGAGAGCTACGAGCAGTACTTC.

The V call is TRBV27, the J call TRBJ2-7; 8 bases fit TRBD1. The CDR3 covers 13 residues. The junction had 9 bases not matched to a gene; V was cut back by 7 bases and J by 7 bases. Germline lookup yields CDR1 MNHEY and CDR2 SMNVEV (reference sequence). CDR3 region: CASTRGQGSEQYF. The CDR3 DNA reads TGTGCCAGCACCAGAGGACAGGGTTCTGAGCAGTACTTC.

The chain uses TRBV28 and TRBJ1-2; D remains ambiguous. Germline CDR1 MDHEN, CDR2 SYDVKM. CDR3 length: 14 amino acids. V was pared by 5 bases and J by 3 bases, with 13 bases between. CDR3 in DNA: TGTGCCAGCAGTCCCCCCTCCGGGGACTATGGCTACACCTTC. It translates to CASSPPSGDYGYTF.

The chain is built from TRBV10-3 and TRBJ1-1; D ambiguous. The CDR3 length is 12 residues. Trimming took off 7 bases at V and 3 bases at J, with 9 bases between the two ends. Germline CDR1 is ENHRY and CDR2 is SYGVKD. The CDR3 DNA reads as TGTGCCATCAAGACGGGAGACACTGAAGCTTTCTTT. Amino acids: CAIKTGDTEAFF.

V is TRBV9 and J is TRBJ1-1; D is unresolved. The CDR3 runs to 13 residues. Germline V gene lookup returns CDR1 SGDLS and CDR2 YYNGEE. V shed 4 bases and J shed 4 bases, with 11 bases lying between them. For the CDR3, the DNA is TGTGCCAGCAGCCCCCAGTTGGTCACTGAAGCTTTCTTT. Translation: CASSPQLVTEAFF. The full variable domain, its missing parts supplied by reference TRBV9 and TRBJ1-1, is DSGVTQTPKHLITATGQRVTLRCSPRSGDLSVYWYQQSLDQGLQFLIQYYNGEERAKGNILERFSAQQFPDLHSELNLSSLELGDSALYFCASSPQLVTEAFFGQGTRLTVV.

Remarks on this clone: This same CDR3 is encoded by further DNA sequences in the sample. V usage is TRBV5-5 and J usage is TRBJ2-2; 7 positions match TRBD1. The junction had 1 base not matched to a gene; V was cut back by 1 base and J by 1 base. This CDR3 comprises 15 residues. In germline, CDR1 is SGHKS, CDR2 YYEKEE (reference sequence). The CDR3 loop is CASSLRQGNTGELFF. CDR3 in DNA: TGTGCCAGCAGCTTGAGACAGGGGAACACCGGGGAGCTGTTTTTT. The whole variable domain, filled in from reference TRBV5-5 and TRBJ2-2, reads DAGVTQSPTHLIKTRGQQVTLRCSPISGHKSVSWYQQVLGQGPQFIFQYYEKEERGRGNFPDRFSARQFPNYSSELNVNALLLGDSALYLCASSLRQGNTGELFFGEGSRLTVL.

The chain uses TRBV5-1 and TRBJ1-3; D is possibly TRBD1 (5 bases). Germline assignment: CDR1 SGHRS and CDR2 YFSETQ. V shed 4 bases and J shed 2 bases, with 13 bases lying between them. This CDR3 has 15 amino acids. The CDR3 here is CASSVGPGTGNTIYF. The CDR3 DNA reads TGCGCCAGCAGCGTGGGGCCAGGCACTGGAAACACCATATATTTT.

J is TRBJ2-7 and V is TRBV29-1, with 10 nucleotides matching TRBD1. The CDR3 consists of 14 residues. The ends lost 4 bases at V and 5 bases at J; junction bases unmatched: 8. Germline lookup yields CDR1 SQVTM and CDR2 ANQGSEA. CDR3 in amino acids: CSVALSGTGDEQYF. CDR3 sequence (DNA): TGCAGCGTTGCTTTGTCCGGGACAGGGGACGAGCAGTACTTC.

The CDR3 DNA is TGTGCTAGTGGGTCCCCGAGTCAGCCCCAGCATTTT. Translating gives CASGSPSQPQHF. The rearrangement links TRBV12-5 to TRBJ1-5; D remains ambiguous. V lost 6 bases, J lost 6 bases, and 9 bases lay in between. The CDR3 extends over 12 amino acids. CDR1 and CDR2 (germline): LGHNT, FRNRAP.

The V gene is TRBV9, the J gene TRBJ2-3, with TRBD1 identical over 7 bases. The CDR3 length is 15 residues. J lost 4 bases, V lost 0 bases, and 5 bases had no gene match. Germline CDR1 is SGDLS and CDR2 is YYNGEE. The CDR3 DNA sequence: TGTGCCAGCAGCGTAGCTCCCAGGGGGTCAGATACGCAGTATTTT. Protein: CASSVAPRGSDTQYF.